This TCR beta chain comes out of a study of T-cell reconstitution after alpha-beta-depleted transplantation in children. Trimming at V came to 8 bases and at J to 3 bases, leaving 7 bases not matched to a gene. This CDR3 spans 13 amino acids. Germline CDR1 and CDR2: SQVTM and ANQGSEA. Unique molecular identifiers were incorporated when the TCRbeta library was constructed. TCRdb re-derived calls from the PCR reads in MiXCR, one entry per CDR3 protein. The sample lists approximately 520,000 distinct CDR3 sequences; around a third were seen once. The rearrangement joins TRBV29-1 to TRBJ2-1; 7 bases are shared with TRBD2. The specimen comprised PBMCs from the stem cell graft donor, sampled from the stem cell graft. The source of this sequence is a human donor who donated a stem cell graft to a child with aplastic anemia. The CDR3 sequence is CSIRDYIYNEQFF. The CDR3 nucleotides are TGCAGCATACGGGACTACATCTACAATGAGCAGTTCTTC.